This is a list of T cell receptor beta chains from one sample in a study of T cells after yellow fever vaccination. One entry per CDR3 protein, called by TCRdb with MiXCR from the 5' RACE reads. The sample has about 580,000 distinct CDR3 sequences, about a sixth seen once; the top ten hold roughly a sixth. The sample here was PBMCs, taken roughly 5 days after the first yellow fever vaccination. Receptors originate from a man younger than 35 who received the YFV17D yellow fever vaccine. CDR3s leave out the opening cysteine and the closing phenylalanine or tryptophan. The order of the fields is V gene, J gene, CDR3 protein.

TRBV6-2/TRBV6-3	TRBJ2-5	ASSFLRGAGAYQETQY
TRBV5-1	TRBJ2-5	ASSPTGNQETQY
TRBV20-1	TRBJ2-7	SALPWGLIHEQY
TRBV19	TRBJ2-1	ASSIKGLSYNEQF
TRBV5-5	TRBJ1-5	ASSFELGGQPQH
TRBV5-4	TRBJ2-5	ASRSQGRETQY
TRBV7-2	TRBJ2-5	ASSRGVQETQY
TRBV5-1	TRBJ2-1	ASSPGLAGGENEQF
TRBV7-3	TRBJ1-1	ASSSRVQGTEAF
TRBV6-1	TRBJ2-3	ASRLGVTDTQY